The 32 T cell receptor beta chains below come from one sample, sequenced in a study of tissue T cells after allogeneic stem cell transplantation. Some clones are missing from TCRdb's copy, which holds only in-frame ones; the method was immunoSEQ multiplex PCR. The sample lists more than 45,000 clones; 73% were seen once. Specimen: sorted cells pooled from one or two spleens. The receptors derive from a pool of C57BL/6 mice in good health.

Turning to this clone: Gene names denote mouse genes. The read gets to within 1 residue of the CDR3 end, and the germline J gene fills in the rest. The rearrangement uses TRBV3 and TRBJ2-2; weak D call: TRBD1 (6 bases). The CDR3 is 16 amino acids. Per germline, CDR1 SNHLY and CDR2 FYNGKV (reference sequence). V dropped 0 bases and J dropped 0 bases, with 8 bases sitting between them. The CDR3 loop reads CASSLAGHSNTGQLYF. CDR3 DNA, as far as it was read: TGTGCCAGCAGCTTAGCGGGACACTCAAACACCGGGCAGCTCTAC. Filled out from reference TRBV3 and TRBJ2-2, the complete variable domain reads GPKVLQIPSHQIIDMGQMVTLNCDPVSNHLYFYWYKQILGQQMEFLVNFYNGKVMEKSKLFKDQFSVERPDGSYFTLKIQPTALEDSAVYFCASSLAGHSNTGQLYFGEGSKLTVL.

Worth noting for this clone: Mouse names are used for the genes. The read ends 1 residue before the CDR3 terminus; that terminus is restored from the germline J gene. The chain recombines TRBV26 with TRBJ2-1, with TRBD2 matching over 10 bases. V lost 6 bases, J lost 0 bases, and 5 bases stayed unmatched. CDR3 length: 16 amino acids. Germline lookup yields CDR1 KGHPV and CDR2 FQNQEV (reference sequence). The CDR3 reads CASRRDWGYNYAEQFF. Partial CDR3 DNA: TGTGCCAGCAGACGGGACTGGGGCTATAACTATGCTGAGCAGTTC.

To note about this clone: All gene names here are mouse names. CDR3 DNA (partial): TGTGCCAGCGGAAACAGGGTGGGGGAACAGTAC. This sequence encodes CASGNRVGEQY. The entire CDR3 protein is CASGNRVGEQYF. The rearrangement uses TRBV13-3 and TRBJ2-7, with a weak D call TRBD1 (6 bases). Sequencing ends 1 residue short of the CDR3 end; the germline J gene provides the rest. This CDR3 contains 12 residues. Deletions cut 7 bases from V and 7 bases from J, with 15 bases between. Per the germline V gene, CDR1 is NNHDY and CDR2 is SYVADS.

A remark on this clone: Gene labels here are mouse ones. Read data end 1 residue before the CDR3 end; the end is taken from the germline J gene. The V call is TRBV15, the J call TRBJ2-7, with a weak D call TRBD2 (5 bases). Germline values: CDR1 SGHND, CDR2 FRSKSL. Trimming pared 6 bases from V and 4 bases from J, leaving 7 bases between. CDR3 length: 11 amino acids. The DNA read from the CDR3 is TGTGCCAGCAGAGTGGGGTATGAACAGTAC. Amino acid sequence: CASRVGYEQY. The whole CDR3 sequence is CASRVGYEQYF. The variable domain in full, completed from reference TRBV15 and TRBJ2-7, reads DAGVTQTPRHEVAEKGQTIILKCEPVSGHNDLFWYRQTKIQGLELLSYFRSKSLMEDGGAFKDRFKAEMLNSSFSTLKIQPTEPKDSAVYLCASRVGYEQYFGPGTRLTVL.

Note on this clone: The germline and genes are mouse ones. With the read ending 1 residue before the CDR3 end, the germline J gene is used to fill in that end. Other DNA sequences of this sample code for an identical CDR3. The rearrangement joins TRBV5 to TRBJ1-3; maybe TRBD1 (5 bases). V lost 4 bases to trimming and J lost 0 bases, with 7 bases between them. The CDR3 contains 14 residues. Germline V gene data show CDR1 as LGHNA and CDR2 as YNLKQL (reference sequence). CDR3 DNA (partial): TGTGCCAGCAGCCCGGACACTTCTGGAAATACGCTCTAT. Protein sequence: CASSPDTSGNTLY. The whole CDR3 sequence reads CASSPDTSGNTLYF.

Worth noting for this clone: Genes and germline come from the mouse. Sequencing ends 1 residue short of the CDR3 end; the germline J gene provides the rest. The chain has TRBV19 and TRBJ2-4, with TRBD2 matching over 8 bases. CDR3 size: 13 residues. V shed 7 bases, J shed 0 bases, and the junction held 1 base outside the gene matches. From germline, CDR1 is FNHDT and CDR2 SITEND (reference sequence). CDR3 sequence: CASGTGSQNTLYF. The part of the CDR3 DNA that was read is TGTGCCAGCGGGACTGGTAGTCAAAACACCTTGTAC.

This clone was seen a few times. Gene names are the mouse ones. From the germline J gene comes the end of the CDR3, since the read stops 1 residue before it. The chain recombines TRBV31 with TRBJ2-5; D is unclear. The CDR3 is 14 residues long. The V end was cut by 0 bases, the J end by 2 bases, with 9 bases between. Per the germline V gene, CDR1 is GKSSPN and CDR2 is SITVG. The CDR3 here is CAWSLGKTQDTQYF. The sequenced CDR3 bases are TGTGCCTGGAGTCTAGGCAAAACCCAAGACACCCAGTAC.

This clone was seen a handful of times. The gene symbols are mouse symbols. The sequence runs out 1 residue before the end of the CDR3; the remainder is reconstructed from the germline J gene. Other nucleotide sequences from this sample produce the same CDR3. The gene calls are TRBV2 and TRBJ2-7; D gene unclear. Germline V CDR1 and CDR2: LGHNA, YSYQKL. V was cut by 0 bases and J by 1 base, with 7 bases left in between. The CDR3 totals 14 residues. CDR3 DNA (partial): TGTGCCAGCAGCCAAGATGCAGGATCCTATGAACAGTAC. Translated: CASSQDAGSYEQY. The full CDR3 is CASSQDAGSYEQYF.

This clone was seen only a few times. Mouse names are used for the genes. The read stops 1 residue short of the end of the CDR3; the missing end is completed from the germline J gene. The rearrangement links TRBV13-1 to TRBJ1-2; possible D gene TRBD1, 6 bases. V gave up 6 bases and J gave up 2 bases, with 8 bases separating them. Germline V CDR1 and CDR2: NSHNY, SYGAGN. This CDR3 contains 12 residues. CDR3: CASNTGNSDYTF. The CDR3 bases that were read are TGTGCCAGCAATACAGGGAACTCCGACTACACC.

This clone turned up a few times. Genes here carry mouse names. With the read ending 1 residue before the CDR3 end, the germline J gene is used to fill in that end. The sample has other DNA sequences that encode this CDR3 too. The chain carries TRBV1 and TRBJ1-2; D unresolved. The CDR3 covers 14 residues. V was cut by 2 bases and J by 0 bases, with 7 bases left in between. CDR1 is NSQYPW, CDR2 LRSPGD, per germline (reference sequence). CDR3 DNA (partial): TGCACCTGCAGTGCACGGACGGCAAACTCCGACTACACC. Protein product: CTCSARTANSDYT. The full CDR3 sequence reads CTCSARTANSDYTF.

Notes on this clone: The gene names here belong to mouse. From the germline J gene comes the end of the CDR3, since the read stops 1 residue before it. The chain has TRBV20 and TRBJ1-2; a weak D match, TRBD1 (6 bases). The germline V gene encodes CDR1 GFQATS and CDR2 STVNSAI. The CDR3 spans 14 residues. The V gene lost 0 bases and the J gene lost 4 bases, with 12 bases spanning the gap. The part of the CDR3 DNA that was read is TGTGGTGCTAGGGATCGGGGGGCAAGCTCCGACTACACC. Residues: CGARDRGASSDYT. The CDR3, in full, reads CGARDRGASSDYTF.

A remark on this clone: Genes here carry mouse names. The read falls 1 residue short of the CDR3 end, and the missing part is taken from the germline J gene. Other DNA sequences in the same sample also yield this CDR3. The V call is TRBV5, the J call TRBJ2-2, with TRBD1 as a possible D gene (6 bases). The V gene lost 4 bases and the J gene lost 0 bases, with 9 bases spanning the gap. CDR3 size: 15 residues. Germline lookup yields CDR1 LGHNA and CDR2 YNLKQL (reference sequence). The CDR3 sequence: CASSPGQANTGQLYF. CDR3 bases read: TGTGCCAGCAGCCCGGGACAAGCAAACACCGGGCAGCTCTAC.

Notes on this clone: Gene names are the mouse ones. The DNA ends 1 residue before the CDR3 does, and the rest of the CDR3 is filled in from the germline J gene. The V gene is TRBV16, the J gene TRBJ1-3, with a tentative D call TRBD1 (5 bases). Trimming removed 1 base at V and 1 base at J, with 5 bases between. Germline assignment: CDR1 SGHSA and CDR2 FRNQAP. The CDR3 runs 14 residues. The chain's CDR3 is CASSLGTSGNTLYF. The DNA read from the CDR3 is TGTGCAAGCAGCTTAGGGACATCTGGAAATACGCTCTAT.

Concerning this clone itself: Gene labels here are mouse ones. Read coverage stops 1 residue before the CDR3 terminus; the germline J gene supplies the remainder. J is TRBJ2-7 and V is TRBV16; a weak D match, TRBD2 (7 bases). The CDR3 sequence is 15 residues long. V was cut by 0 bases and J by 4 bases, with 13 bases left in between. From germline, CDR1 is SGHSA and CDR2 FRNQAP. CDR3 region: CASSLDPGGFYEQYF. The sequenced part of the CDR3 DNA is TGTGCAAGCAGCTTAGATCCTGGGGGCTTTTATGAACAGTAC.

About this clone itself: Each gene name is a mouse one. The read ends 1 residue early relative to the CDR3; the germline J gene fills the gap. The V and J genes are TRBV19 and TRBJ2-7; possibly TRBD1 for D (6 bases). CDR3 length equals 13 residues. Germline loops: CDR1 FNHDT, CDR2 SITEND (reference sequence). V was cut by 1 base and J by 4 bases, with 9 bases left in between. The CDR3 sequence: CASSILGQYEQYF. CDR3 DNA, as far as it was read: TGTGCCAGCAGTATACTGGGACAATATGAACAGTAC.

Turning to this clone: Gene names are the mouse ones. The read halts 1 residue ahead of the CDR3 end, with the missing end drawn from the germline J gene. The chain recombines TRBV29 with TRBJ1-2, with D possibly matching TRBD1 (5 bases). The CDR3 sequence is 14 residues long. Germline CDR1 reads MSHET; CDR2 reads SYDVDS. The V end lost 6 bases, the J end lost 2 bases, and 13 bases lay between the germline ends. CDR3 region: CASSPGTANSDYTF. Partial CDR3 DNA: TGTGCTAGCAGCCCGGGGACGGCGAACTCCGACTACACC.

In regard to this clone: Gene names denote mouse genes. The CDR3 spells CGARSGTGNTEVFF. The DNA read from the CDR3 is TGTGGTGCTAGGTCCGGGACAGGCAACACAGAAGTCTTC. The chain joins TRBV20 to TRBJ1-1, with TRBD1 matching 8 bases. The read is 1 residue too short to cover the CDR3 end, so that end is filled in from the germline J gene. The CDR3 is 14 amino acids. CDR1 and CDR2 from the germline V gene are GFQATS and STVNSAI. V lost 2 bases and J lost 2; bases outside the gene matches: 4. The whole variable domain, remainder taken from reference TRBV20 and TRBJ1-1, is GALVYQYPRRTICKSGTSMRMECQAVGFQATSVAWYRQSPQKTFELIALSTVNSAIKYEQNFTQEKFPISHPNLSFSSMTVLNAYLEDRGLYLCGARSGTGNTEVFFGKGTRLTVV.

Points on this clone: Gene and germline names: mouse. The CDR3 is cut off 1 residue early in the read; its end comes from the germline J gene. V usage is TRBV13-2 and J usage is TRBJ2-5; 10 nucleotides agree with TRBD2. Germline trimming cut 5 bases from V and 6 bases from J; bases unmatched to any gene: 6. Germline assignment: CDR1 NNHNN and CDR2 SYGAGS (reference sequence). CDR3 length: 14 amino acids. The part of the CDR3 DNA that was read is TGTGCCAGCGGAATCTGGGGGGGCGCGGACACCCAGTAC. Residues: CASGIWGGADTQY. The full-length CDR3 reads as CASGIWGGADTQYF.

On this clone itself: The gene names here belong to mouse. The DNA read from the CDR3 is TGTGCCAGCAGTATAGCTATAGGGACAGCAAACACAGAAGTCTTC. Encoded protein: CASSIAIGTANTEVF. The CDR3 reads in full as CASSIAIGTANTEVFF. The V and J genes are TRBV19 and TRBJ1-1, with 7 bases aligning to TRBD1. The read is 1 residue too short to cover the CDR3 end, so that end is filled in from the germline J gene. This CDR3 has 16 amino acids. After removal of 0 bases from V and 0 bases from J, the junction contained 5 bases not matched to a gene. CDR1 is FNHDT, CDR2 SITEND, per germline (reference sequence).

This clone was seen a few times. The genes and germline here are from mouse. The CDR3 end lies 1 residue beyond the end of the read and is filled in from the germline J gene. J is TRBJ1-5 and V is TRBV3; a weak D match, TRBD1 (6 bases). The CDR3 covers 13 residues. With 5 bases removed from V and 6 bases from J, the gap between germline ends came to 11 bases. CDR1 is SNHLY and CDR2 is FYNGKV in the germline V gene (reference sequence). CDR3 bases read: TGTGCCAGCAGCCATACAGGGAGCCAGGCTCCGCTT. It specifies CASSHTGSQAPL. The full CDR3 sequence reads CASSHTGSQAPLF. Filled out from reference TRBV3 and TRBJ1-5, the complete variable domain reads GPKVLQIPSHQIIDMGQMVTLNCDPVSNHLYFYWYKQILGQQMEFLVNFYNGKVMEKSKLFKDQFSVERPDGSYFTLKIQPTALEDSAVYFCASSHTGSQAPLFGEGTRLSVL.

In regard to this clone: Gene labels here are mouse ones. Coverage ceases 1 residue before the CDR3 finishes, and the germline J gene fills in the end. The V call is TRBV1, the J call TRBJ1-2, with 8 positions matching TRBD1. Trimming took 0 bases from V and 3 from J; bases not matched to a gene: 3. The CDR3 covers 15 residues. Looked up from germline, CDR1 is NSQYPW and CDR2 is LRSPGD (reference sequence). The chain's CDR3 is CTCSADDRGDSDYTF. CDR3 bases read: TGCACCTGCAGTGCAGATGACAGGGGAGACTCCGACTACACC. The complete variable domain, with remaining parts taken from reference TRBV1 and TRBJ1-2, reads VTLLEQNPRWRLVPRGQAVNLRCILKNSQYPWMSWYQQDLQKQLQWLFTLRSPGDKEVKSLPGADYLATRVTDTELRLQVANMSQGRTLYCTCSADDRGDSDYTFGSGTRLLVI.

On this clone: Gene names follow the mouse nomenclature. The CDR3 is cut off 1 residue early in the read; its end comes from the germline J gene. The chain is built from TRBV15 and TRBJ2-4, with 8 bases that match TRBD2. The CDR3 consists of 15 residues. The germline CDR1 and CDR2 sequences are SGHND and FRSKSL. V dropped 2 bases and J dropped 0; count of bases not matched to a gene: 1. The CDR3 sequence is CASSLWGGSQNTLYF. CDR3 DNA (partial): TGTGCCAGCAGTTTATGGGGGGGTAGTCAAAACACCTTGTAC.

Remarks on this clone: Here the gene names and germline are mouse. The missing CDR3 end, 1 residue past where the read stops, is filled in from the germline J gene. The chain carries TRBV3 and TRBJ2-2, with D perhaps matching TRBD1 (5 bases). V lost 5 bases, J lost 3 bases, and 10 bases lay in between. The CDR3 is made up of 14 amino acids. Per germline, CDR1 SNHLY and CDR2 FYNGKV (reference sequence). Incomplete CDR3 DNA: TGTGCCAGCAGCAAGAGGGGAGACACCGGGCAGCTCTAC. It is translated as CASSKRGDTGQLY. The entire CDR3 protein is CASSKRGDTGQLYF.

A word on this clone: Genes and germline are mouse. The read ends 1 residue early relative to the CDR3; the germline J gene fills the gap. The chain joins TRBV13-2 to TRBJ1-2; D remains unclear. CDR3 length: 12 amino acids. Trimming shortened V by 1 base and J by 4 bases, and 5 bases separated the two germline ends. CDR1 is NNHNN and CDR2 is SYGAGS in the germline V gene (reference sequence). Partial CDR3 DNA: TGTGCCAGCGGTGATCGAGGCTCCGACTACACC. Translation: CASGDRGSDYT. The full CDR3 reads CASGDRGSDYTF.

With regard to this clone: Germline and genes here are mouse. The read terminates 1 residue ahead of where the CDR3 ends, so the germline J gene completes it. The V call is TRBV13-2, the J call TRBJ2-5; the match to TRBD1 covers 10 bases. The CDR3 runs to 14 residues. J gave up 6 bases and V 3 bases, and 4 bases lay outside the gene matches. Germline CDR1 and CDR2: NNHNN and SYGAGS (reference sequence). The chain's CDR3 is CASGAGTGVDTQYF. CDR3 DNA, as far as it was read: TGTGCCAGCGGTGCCGGGACAGGGGTGGACACCCAGTAC.

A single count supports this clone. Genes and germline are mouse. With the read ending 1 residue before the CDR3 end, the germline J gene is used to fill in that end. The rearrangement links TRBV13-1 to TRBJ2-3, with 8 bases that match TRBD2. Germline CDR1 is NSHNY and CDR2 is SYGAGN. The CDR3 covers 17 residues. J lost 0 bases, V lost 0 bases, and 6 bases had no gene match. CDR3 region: CASSDALGEVSAETLYF. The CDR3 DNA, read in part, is TGTGCCAGCAGTGATGCACTGGGGGAAGTTAGTGCAGAAACGCTGTAT.

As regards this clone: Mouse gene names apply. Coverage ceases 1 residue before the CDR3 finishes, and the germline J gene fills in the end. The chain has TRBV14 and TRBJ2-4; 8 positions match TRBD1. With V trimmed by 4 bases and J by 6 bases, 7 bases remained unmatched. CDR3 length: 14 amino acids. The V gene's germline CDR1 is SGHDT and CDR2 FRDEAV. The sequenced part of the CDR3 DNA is TGTGCCAGCAGTCACAGGGGGAGAAGGAACACCTTGTAC. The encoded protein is CASSHRGRRNTLY. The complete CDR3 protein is CASSHRGRRNTLYF. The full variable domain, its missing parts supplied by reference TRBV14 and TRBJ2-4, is EAGVTQSPRYAVLQEGQAVSFWCDPISGHDTLYWYQQPRDQGPQLLVYFRDEAVIDNSQLPSDRFSAVRPKGTNSTLKIQSAKQGDTATYLCASSHRGRRNTLYFGAGTRLSVL.

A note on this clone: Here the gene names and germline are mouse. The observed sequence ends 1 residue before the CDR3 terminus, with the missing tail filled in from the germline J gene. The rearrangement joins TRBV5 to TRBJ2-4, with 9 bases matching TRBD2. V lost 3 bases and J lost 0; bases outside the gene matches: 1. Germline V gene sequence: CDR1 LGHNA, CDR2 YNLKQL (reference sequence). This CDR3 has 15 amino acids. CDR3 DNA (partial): TGTGCCAGCAGCCAGGGACTGGGTAGTCAAAACACCTTGTAC. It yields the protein CASSQGLGSQNTLY. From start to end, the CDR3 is CASSQGLGSQNTLYF.

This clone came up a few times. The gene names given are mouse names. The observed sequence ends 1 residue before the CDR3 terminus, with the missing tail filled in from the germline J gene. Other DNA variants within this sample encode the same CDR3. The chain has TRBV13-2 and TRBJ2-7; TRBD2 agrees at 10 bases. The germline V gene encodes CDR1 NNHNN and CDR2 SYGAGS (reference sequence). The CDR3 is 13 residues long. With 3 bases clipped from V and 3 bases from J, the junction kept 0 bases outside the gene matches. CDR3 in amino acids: CASGGTGGYEQYF. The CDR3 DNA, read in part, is TGTGCCAGCGGTGGGACTGGGGGCTATGAACAGTAC.

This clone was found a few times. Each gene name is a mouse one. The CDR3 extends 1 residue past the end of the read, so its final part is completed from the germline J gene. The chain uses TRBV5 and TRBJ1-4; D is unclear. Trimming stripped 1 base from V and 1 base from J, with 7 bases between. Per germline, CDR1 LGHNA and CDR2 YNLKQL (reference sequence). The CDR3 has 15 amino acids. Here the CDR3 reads CASSQAQHSNERLFF. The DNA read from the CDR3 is TGTGCCAGCAGCCAAGCCCAGCATTCCAACGAAAGATTATTT.

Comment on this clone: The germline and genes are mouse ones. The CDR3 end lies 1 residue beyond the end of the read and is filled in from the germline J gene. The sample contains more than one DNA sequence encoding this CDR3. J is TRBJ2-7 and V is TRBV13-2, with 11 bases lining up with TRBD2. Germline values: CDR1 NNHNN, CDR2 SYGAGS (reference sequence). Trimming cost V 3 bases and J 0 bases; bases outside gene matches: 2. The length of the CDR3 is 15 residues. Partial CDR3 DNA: TGTGCCAGCGGTGGGGACTGGGGGTCCTCCTATGAACAGTAC. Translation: CASGGDWGSSYEQY. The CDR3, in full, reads CASGGDWGSSYEQYF.

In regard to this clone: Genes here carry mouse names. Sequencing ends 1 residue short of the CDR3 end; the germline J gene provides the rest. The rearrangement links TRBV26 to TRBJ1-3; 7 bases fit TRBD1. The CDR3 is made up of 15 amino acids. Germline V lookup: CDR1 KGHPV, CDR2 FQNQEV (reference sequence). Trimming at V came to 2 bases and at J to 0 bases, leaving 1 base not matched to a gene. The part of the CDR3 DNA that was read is TGTGCCAGCAGTCTGGACAGGGTTTCTGGAAATACGCTCTAT. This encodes CASSLDRVSGNTLY. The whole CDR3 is CASSLDRVSGNTLYF.